A single sample is the source of the 30 T cell receptor beta chains below, sequenced in a study of blood T cell repertoires in COVID-19. Only in-frame clones appear in the TCRdb table, and some are missing; sequencing was by immunoSEQ multiplex PCR. The data contain about 320,000 clones, over 70% of them singletons. The sequenced sample was PBMCs or T cells enriched from blood (not recorded which). The origin of the receptors is a man aged 25-45 years who had recovered from COVID-19.

The CDR3 DNA reads TGTGCCAGCAGTTTACGTCCGAGTCCCGATGACCTCCACTTT. It codes for CASSLRPSPDDLHF. The rearrangement links TRBV28 to TRBJ1-6; D not resolved. This CDR3 comprises 14 residues. Germline V gene data show CDR1 as MDHEN and CDR2 as SYDVKM. The V end was cut by 2 bases, the J end by 15 bases, with 17 bases between.

The rearrangement joins TRBV7-9 to TRBJ1-5; 8 bases are shared with TRBD1. The germline gives CDR1 SEHNR, CDR2 FQNEAQ (reference sequence). Trimming removed 1 base from V and 2 bases from J; junction bases left unmatched: 7. This CDR3 has 17 residues. Here the CDR3 reads CASSLVSGQGGNQPQHF. The CDR3, as DNA: TGTGCCAGCAGCTTAGTCTCAGGACAGGGCGGCAATCAGCCCCAGCATTTT.

CDR3 coding DNA: TGTGCCAGCAGTTCGCGGGACTTATCCTACGAGCAGTACTTC. This gives the protein CASSSRDLSYEQYF. The chain carries TRBV27 and TRBJ2-7; tentative D call: TRBD2 (6 bases). CDR1 and CDR2 (germline): MNHEY, SMNVEV (reference sequence). V lost 4 bases and J 1 base, leaving 11 bases between the germline ends. The CDR3 totals 14 residues.

The chain is built from TRBV27 and TRBJ2-5; 7 bases match TRBD1. The junction had 8 bases not matched to a gene; V was cut back by 7 bases and J by 0 bases. Germline V CDR1 and CDR2: MNHEY, SMNVEV (reference sequence). The CDR3 is 15 amino acids. CDR3 bases: TGTGCCAGCAAAAGGGGGCGCGGGTACCAAGAGACCCAGTACTTC. It encodes CASKRGRGYQETQYF.

This chain joins TRBV19 and TRBJ2-7; possible D gene TRBD2, 5 bases. The CDR3 is made up of 11 amino acids. CDR1 and CDR2 (germline): LNHDA, SQIVND (reference sequence). V was pared by 8 bases and J by 3 bases, with 8 bases between. The CDR3 DNA is TGTGCCAGTTCCCGGGACTACGAGCAGTACTTC. As protein: CASSRDYEQYF.

The chain links TRBV6-5 to TRBJ1-2; a weak D match, TRBD1 (6 bases). The CDR3 spans 14 residues. Trimming shortened V by 8 bases and J by 3 bases, and 16 bases separated the two germline ends. Germline values: CDR1 MNHEY, CDR2 SVGAGI. CDR3 DNA: TGTGCCAGCGCGGGGGCGAGCCATGACTATGGCTACACCTTC. Its translation: CASAGASHDYGYTF.

The chain combines TRBV3-1 (or the pseudogene TRBV3-2) with TRBJ2-1; D is ambiguous. CDR1 LGHDT and CDR2 YNNKEL come from the germline V gene (reference sequence). The V and J ends lost 1 base and 0 bases respectively, with 10 bases between them. CDR3 size: 16 residues. The CDR3 nucleotides are TGTGCCAGCAGCCAAGGCGGCTCCAACTCCTACAATGAGCAGTTCTTC. This codes for CASSQGGSNSYNEQFF.

This rearrangement joins TRBV27 to TRBJ2-1; D is unresolved. Germline CDR1 reads MNHEY; CDR2 reads SMNVEV (reference sequence). CDR3 length: 13 amino acids. Trimming pared 4 bases from V and 5 bases from J, leaving 9 bases between. The DNA for the CDR3 is TGTGCCAGCAGTTATGGTCGAGACAATGAGCAGTTCTTC. Its translation is CASSYGRDNEQFF.

In the case of this clone: The same CDR3 arises from other DNA sequences in this sample as well. The chain joins TRBV7-9 to TRBJ1-6, with a possible D match to TRBD1 (6 bases). Germline V gene data show CDR1 as SEHNR and CDR2 as FQNEAQ (reference sequence). V shed 6 bases and J shed 7 bases, with 10 bases lying between them. This CDR3 comprises 13 residues. The CDR3 is CASRPTGNSPLHF. DNA for the CDR3: TGTGCCAGCAGACCCACAGGGAATTCACCCCTCCACTTT.

V usage is TRBV6-5 and J usage is TRBJ1-2; the D gene is possibly TRBD1 (6 bases). Germline values: CDR1 MNHEY, CDR2 SVGAGI. V gave up 5 bases and J gave up 6 bases, with 16 bases separating them. The CDR3 is 14 amino acids. The CDR3 here is CASSPRTDGDGYTF. The CDR3 DNA reads as TGTGCCAGCAGTCCTAGGACAGATGGCGATGGCTACACCTTC.

The chain has TRBV28 and TRBJ1-6, with TRBD1 identical over 8 bases. The germline V gene encodes CDR1 MDHEN and CDR2 SYDVKM. The CDR3 has 15 residues. J was trimmed by 7 bases and V by 5 bases; bases with no gene match: 7. CDR3: CASSDNRGTNSPLHF. The CDR3 nucleotides read TGTGCCAGCAGTGATAACAGGGGGACCAATTCACCCCTCCACTTT.

This sequence joins TRBV12-3 or TRBV12-4 and TRBJ1-2, with D maybe TRBD1 (6 bases). This CDR3 has 13 residues. V was pared by 6 bases and J by 2 bases, with 10 bases between. CDR3 in amino acids: CASRVTGNYGYTF. As DNA, the CDR3 is TGTGCCAGCAGAGTTACAGGGAACTATGGCTACACCTTC.

The chain uses TRBV6-5 and TRBJ1-6, with 7 bases identical to TRBD1. The CDR3 is 15 amino acids. Germline CDR1 and CDR2: MNHEY and SVGAGI. The V gene end was trimmed by 5 bases and the J gene end by 7 bases; junction bases not matched to a gene: 8. CDR3 DNA sequence: TGTGCCAGCAGTCCCAAGGGACAGAGCAATTCACCCCTCCACTTT. Translated: CASSPKGQSNSPLHF.

The V call is TRBV5-1, the J call TRBJ1-3, with D possibly being TRBD1 (6 bases). The CDR3 totals 18 residues. CDR1 and CDR2 from the germline V gene are SGHRS and YFSETQ. Trimming shortened V by 2 bases and J by 0 bases, and 18 bases separated the two germline ends. This CDR3 reads CASSFVQGPTTSGNTIYF. CDR3 nucleotide sequence: TGCGCCAGCAGCTTTGTACAGGGCCCCACCACCTCTGGAAACACCATATATTTT.

The CDR3 spells CASSLGGSGGEQYF. DNA for the CDR3: TGTGCCAGCAGCTTGGGCGGATCTGGTGGCGAGCAGTACTTC. V and J are TRBV5-4 and TRBJ2-7; D is undetermined. The CDR3 consists of 14 residues. In germline, CDR1 is SGHNT, CDR2 YYREEE (reference sequence). The V end lost 0 bases, the J end lost 6 bases, and 13 bases lay between the germline ends.

This clone was seen only once. The chain employs TRBV19 and TRBJ2-7; TRBD1 is a possible D gene (5 bases). CDR1 is LNHDA, CDR2 SQIVND, per germline (reference sequence). The CDR3 extends over 12 amino acids. Trimming removed 7 bases from V and 4 bases from J, with 11 bases in between. The CDR3 region has the DNA TGTGCCAGTACAAGGGGTTGGTACGAGCAGTACTTC. Encoded protein: CASTRGWYEQYF.

The table lists this clone with a count of one. The V call is TRBV19, the J call TRBJ2-7; 7 nucleotides line up with TRBD1. Germline V gene sequence: CDR1 LNHDA, CDR2 SQIVND (reference sequence). The CDR3 has 14 amino acids. J lost 6 bases, V lost 5 bases, and 10 bases had no gene match. The DNA of the CDR3 is TGTGCCAGTAGTTTGACAGGGTCACTCCTCGAGCAGTACTTC. Translating gives CASSLTGSLLEQYF.

V is TRBV19 and J is TRBJ2-2, with 9 positions matching TRBD1. CDR1 and CDR2 from the germline V gene are LNHDA and SQIVND (reference sequence). The length of the CDR3 is 16 residues. V dropped 7 bases and J dropped 5; count of bases not matched to a gene: 11. CDR3 loop: CASTPSRDRDTGELFF. The DNA for the CDR3 is TGTGCCAGTACCCCGTCCCGGGACAGGGATACCGGGGAGCTGTTTTTT. Full variable domain (remainder filled in from reference TRBV19 and TRBJ2-2): DGGITQSPKYLFRKEGQNVTLSCEQNLNHDAMYWYRQDPGQGLRLIYYSQIVNDFQKGDIAEGYSVSREKKESFPLTVTSAQKNPTAFYLCASTPSRDRDTGELFFGEGSRLTVL.

This chain uses TRBV4-1 with TRBJ2-4; tentative D call: TRBD1 (5 bases). V dropped 0 bases and J dropped 1 base, with 13 bases sitting between them. Germline V CDR1 and CDR2: MGHRA, YSYEKL. This CDR3 is built from 17 residues. CDR3 protein: CASSQDGGAGAKNIQYF. CDR3 sequence (DNA): TGCGCCAGCAGCCAAGATGGTGGGGCAGGCGCCAAAAACATTCAGTACTTC.

The CDR3 loop reads CASALTEYNEQFF. DNA for the CDR3: TGTGCCAGCGCTTTGACAGAATACAATGAGCAGTTCTTC. This sequence joins TRBV7-8 and TRBJ2-1; possibly TRBD1 for D (5 bases). Looked up from germline, CDR1 is SGHVS and CDR2 is FQNEAQ. The V end lost 8 bases, the J end lost 4 bases, and 12 bases lay between the germline ends. The CDR3 consists of 13 residues.

The V call is TRBV5-4, the J call TRBJ2-3; TRBD2 agrees at 10 bases. V trimming: 0 bases; J trimming: 2 bases; junction bases outside the gene matches: 9. The CDR3 totals 18 residues. CDR1 SGHNT and CDR2 YYREEE come from the germline V gene (reference sequence). In DNA form, the CDR3 reads TGTGCCAGCAGCTTGGGGCTAGCGGGGGATACCCCCACAGATACGCAGTATTTT. Translating gives CASSLGLAGDTPTDTQYF.

The chain is built from TRBV30 and TRBJ2-7; weak D call: TRBD2 (5 bases). The CDR3 is 11 residues long. From germline, CDR1 is GTSNPN and CDR2 SVGIG (reference sequence). V lost 2 bases, J lost 5 bases, and 7 bases lay in between. The CDR3: CAWSYGDEQYF. The DNA for the CDR3 is TGTGCCTGGAGTTACGGGGACGAGCAGTACTTC.

The rearrangement links TRBV5-1 to TRBJ2-3, with 8 nucleotides matching TRBD2. Trimming cost V 0 bases and J 5 bases; bases outside gene matches: 8. Germline CDR1 is SGHRS and CDR2 is YFSETQ. This CDR3 region has 16 residues. For the CDR3, the DNA is TGCGCCAGCAGCTTGGAGCCCGGGGGGGGAATAGATACGCAGTATTTT. This encodes CASSLEPGGGIDTQYF.

About this clone: Other nucleotide sequences in the sample specify the same CDR3. This rearrangement joins TRBV20-1 to TRBJ2-3; D is ambiguous. In germline, CDR1 is DFQATT, CDR2 SNEGSKA (reference sequence). Trimming pared 2 bases from V and 6 bases from J, leaving 6 bases between. The CDR3 extends over 11 amino acids. CDR3 coding DNA: TGCAGTGCTAGACGGCGGGATACGCAGTATTTT. Translating it yields CSARRRDTQYF.

This rearrangement joins TRBV29-1 to TRBJ1-2, with 7 bases matching TRBD1. Germline V lookup: CDR1 SQVTM, CDR2 ANQGSEA. Trimming removed 0 bases from V and 5 bases from J; junction bases left unmatched: 15. This CDR3 contains 17 residues. CDR3 sequence reads: CSVEEDHFQDRRYGYTF. The DNA for the CDR3 is TGCAGCGTTGAAGAGGACCATTTCCAGGACAGGAGATATGGCTACACCTTC.

This clone was seen a handful of times. The chain links TRBV6-5 to TRBJ1-4; D perhaps matches TRBD1 (6 bases). Germline CDR1 MNHEY, CDR2 SVGAGI. This CDR3 has 15 amino acids. The germline V and J ends were trimmed by 7 bases and 7 bases, with 19 bases remaining between them. CDR3 residues: CASNLGSAGAEKLFF. The CDR3 DNA follows: TGTGCCAGCAACCTGGGGTCTGCGGGGGCTGAAAAACTGTTTTTT.

The chain combines TRBV6-5 with TRBJ2-1, with 7 positions matching TRBD2. Per germline, CDR1 MNHEY and CDR2 SVGAGI. This CDR3 spans 12 amino acids. The V gene end was trimmed by 6 bases and the J gene end by 14 bases; junction bases not matched to a gene: 10. The CDR3 loop reads CASSPTTGTKFF. Written as DNA, the CDR3 is TGTGCCAGCAGCCCAACGACCGGGACTAAGTTCTTC.

The V gene is TRBV5-4, the J gene TRBJ1-2, with D tentatively TRBD1 (5 bases). This CDR3 region has 14 residues. Trimming removed 1 base from V and 0 bases from J, with 7 bases in between. The germline V gene has CDR1 SGHNT and CDR2 YYREEE (reference sequence). CDR3 residues: CASSLQGANYGYTF. The CDR3 DNA sequence: TGTGCCAGCAGCTTGCAGGGTGCTAACTATGGCTACACCTTC.

The rearrangement links TRBV19 to TRBJ2-1; TRBD1 matches 12 bases. This CDR3 is built from 16 residues. Per the germline V gene, CDR1 is LNHDA and CDR2 is SQIVND (reference sequence). Trimming removed 6 bases from V and 7 bases from J; junction bases left unmatched: 10. The CDR3 bases are TGTGCCAGTAGACCGGGCCTGGGACAGGGGGCGAATGAGCAGTTCTTC. Translating gives CASRPGLGQGANEQFF.

Regarding this clone: Given the absence of the conserved phenylalanine or tryptophan at the CDR3 end, a read error is likely. The DNA is omitted, as the CDR3 cannot be located on it reliably, and the CDR3 follows TCRdb's listing. The chain is built from TRBV29-1 and TRBJ1-2; the D call of TRBD1 is as the table states it, not checked on the DNA. Germline V gene lookup returns CDR1 SQVTM and CDR2 ANQGSEA. The CDR3 region is 12 residues in length, termini included. The CDR3 reads CSVGGFWDRESL.